Listed below are T cell receptor beta chains from one sample, sequenced in a study of beta chain features in type 1 diabetes. The repertoire was sequenced with immunoSEQ multiplex PCR; TCRdb's copy has only in-frame clones and lacks some. The sample records 350,000 to 450,000 clones, 14% being singletons. Sequencing used naive CD4+ T cells from blood. The receptors here all came from a young man in good health. Both conserved end residues are trimmed from each CDR3. Some rows mark clone size as missing; the rest say once, few, many or name a class of expanded clone.

v_call	clone_size	j_call	cdr3_aa
TRBV5-4	few	TRBJ2-1	ASTSLGGVKIYEQF
TRBV30	.	TRBJ1-5	AGPWNSNQPQH
TRBV11-3	.	TRBJ2-1	ASSHTKGNEQF
TRBV28	few	TRBJ2-5	ASSLWGRETQY
TRBV10-3	few	TRBJ1-2	AADNGGLNGYT
TRBV14	.	TRBJ2-1	ASSPKSGVTIRDEQF
TRBV7-7	few	TRBJ1-1	ASSDGGSSF
TRBV5-5	few	TRBJ2-1	ASSSSGKAYNEQF
TRBV5-1	few	TRBJ2-3	ASRPGLGADTQY
TRBV29-1	.	TRBJ1-1	SAAGHYSVYAF
TRBV7-2	.	TRBJ2-3	ASSLLPSGGLFTDTQY
TRBV7-2	few	TRBJ1-4	ASSCRRSGS
TRBV29-1	.	TRBJ2-2	SVGRNTGELF
TRBV28	.	TRBJ2-1	ASSPPYNEQF
TRBV7-2	few	TRBJ2-1	ASSLVGDNEQF
TRBV4-1	.	TRBJ1-2	ASSQKGGTLNYGYT
TRBV25-1	few	TRBJ1-2	ASSESPGTPVRGYT
TRBV10-3	few	TRBJ2-5	AISATGNGQETQY
TRBV9	.	TRBJ2-5	ASSLRGLRGETQY
TRBV9	.	TRBJ1-6	ASSASGNYNSPLH
TRBV9	.	TRBJ1-5	ASSGQGTQPQH
TRBV5-1	few	TRBJ1-1	ASAAGVSEAF
TRBV27	.	TRBJ2-2	VYEDRGNTGELF
TRBV9	.	TRBJ2-1	ASAGGGQGYNEQF
TRBV11-2	.	TRBJ2-5	ASSLEGTVQETQY
TRBV29-1	few	TRBJ2-3	STRGDRSADTQY
TRBV5-1	.	TRBJ2-5	ASSRLPWGQETQY
TRBV2	.	TRBJ1-1	ASGISGQGKIEAF
TRBV29-1	.	TRBJ2-3	SSGTRLRDTQY
TRBV4-3	.	TRBJ2-1	ASSQDWSGKNEQF
TRBV5-1	.	TRBJ1-2	ASSLVQEYGYT
TRBV11-3	.	TRBJ2-1	ASSLVDSRAYNEQF
TRBV20-1	few	TRBJ1-2	STTGDT
TRBV30	few	TRBJ1-2	ALRRTASYGYT
TRBV7-2	.	TRBJ1-2	ASSLGTYGYT
TRBV9	once	TRBJ2-3	ASSVGGRVGDTQY
TRBV6-6	few	TRBJ2-5	ASSYDRPGTQY
TRBV7-9	.	TRBJ2-5	ASNRGRETQY
TRBV19	few	TRBJ2-1	ASKGLDEQF
TRBV7-9	few	TRBJ1-2	ASMKEVLMGHSNYGYT
TRBV7-2	few	TRBJ2-3	ASSLIAEGDTQY
TRBV4-2	.	TRBJ2-6	ASSQTGFSGANVLT
TRBV18	few	TRBJ2-3	ASSPNSPSGQY
TRBV7-2	.	TRBJ2-3	ASSFPGTDTQY
TRBV29-1	few	TRBJ2-2	SVEDQGFLDTGELF
TRBV6-5	few	TRBJ2-4	ASSRGVLAKNIQY
TRBV29-1	few	TRBJ2-1	SAVAGGILSEQF
TRBV6-5	few	TRBJ2-3	ACGSTDTQY
TRBV7-2	few	TRBJ2-7	ASSSTGGNYEQY
TRBV11-2	.	TRBJ2-5	ASSLSSQETQY